Listed below are T cell receptor beta chains from one sample, sequenced in a study of T cell responses to AZD1222 COVID-19 vaccine. The repertoire was sequenced with immunoSEQ multiplex PCR; TCRdb's copy has only in-frame clones and lacks some. Among approximately 160,000 clones listed, approximately 93% were seen once. The sample consisted of peripheral blood, taken on day 0 of AZD1222 vaccination. These receptors originate from an adult in good health. Each CDR3 is given with its conserved first and last residue. Each record gives: J gene, D gene, clone size, V gene, CDR3 DNA, CDR3 protein. D genes are given only for firm matches. Clone size appears in some rows only: once, few, many, or a class for an expanded clone.

J gene: TRBJ1-4; D gene: TRBD1; clone size: -; V gene: TRBV19; CDR3 DNA: TGTGCCAGTAGGGGACAGCCAAATGAAAAACTGTTTTTT; CDR3 protein: CASRGQPNEKLFF
J gene: TRBJ1-2; D gene: TRBD1; clone size: -; V gene: TRBV4-2; CDR3 DNA: TGTGCCAGCAGCCCCACATGGACAGGGAGCGACTATGGCTACACCTTC; CDR3 protein: CASSPTWTGSDYGYTF
J gene: TRBJ1-2; D gene: TRBD1; clone size: -; V gene: TRBV28; CDR3 DNA: TGTGCCAGCAGTTCCCCGGGACAGGGGGAACGGTATGGCTACACCTTC; CDR3 protein: CASSSPGQGERYGYTF
J gene: TRBJ2-1; D gene: -; clone size: -; V gene: TRBV19; CDR3 DNA: TGTGCCAGTAGCACGTCCAGCTCCTACAATGAGCAGTTCTTC; CDR3 protein: CASSTSSSYNEQFF
J gene: TRBJ1-4; D gene: -; clone size: -; V gene: TRBV18; CDR3 DNA: TGTGCCAGCTCACTAATGGAGAGGGGTGAAAAACTGTTTTTT; CDR3 protein: CASSLMERGEKLFF
J gene: TRBJ2-6; D gene: -; clone size: -; V gene: TRBV5-8; CDR3 DNA: TGTGCCAGCAGCTTGGAGCTTATCGGTCTAGACGTCCTGACTTTC; CDR3 protein: CASSLELIGLDVLTF
J gene: TRBJ1-1; D gene: -; clone size: -; V gene: TRBV24-1; CDR3 DNA: TGTGCCACCAGTTTCGGGGGGCATCTCGCTGAAGCTTTCTTT; CDR3 protein: CATSFGGHLAEAFF
J gene: TRBJ2-2; D gene: -; clone size: -; V gene: TRBV4-1; CDR3 DNA: TGCGCCAGCAGCCAAGAGGGGGGCGCGTGGTCTGGGGAGCTGTTTTTT; CDR3 protein: CASSQEGGAWSGELFF
J gene: TRBJ2-1; D gene: TRBD2; clone size: -; V gene: TRBV9; CDR3 DNA: TGTGCCAGCAGCGTAGTTGGAGCGGGGGGGCCGAGACGGGATGAGCAGTTCTTC; CDR3 protein: CASSVVGAGGPRRDEQFF
J gene: TRBJ2-2; D gene: -; clone size: -; V gene: TRBV4-3; CDR3 DNA: TGCGCCAGCAGCCTAAAGTCCGGGACCCTGAACACCGGGGAGCTGTTTTTT; CDR3 protein: CASSLKSGTLNTGELFF
J gene: TRBJ2-3; D gene: TRBD2; clone size: -; V gene: TRBV12-5; CDR3 DNA: TGTGCTAGTGCCACCCCGGGGGGGGCAGATACGCAGTATTTT; CDR3 protein: CASATPGGADTQYF
J gene: TRBJ2-7; D gene: -; clone size: -; V gene: TRBV5-1; CDR3 DNA: TGCGCCAGCAGCCTGGACGCGACCTACGAGCAGTACTTC; CDR3 protein: CASSLDATYEQYF
J gene: TRBJ2-7; D gene: TRBD1; clone size: -; V gene: TRBV6-2/TRBV6-3; CDR3 DNA: TGTGCCAGCAGTTACGTGGACAGGGGGTACTACGAGCAGTACTTC; CDR3 protein: CASSYVDRGYYEQYF
J gene: TRBJ1-4; D gene: TRBD1; clone size: -; V gene: TRBV11-3; CDR3 DNA: TGTGCCAGCAGCTCGGGACAGGGGTATGTGAGGAATGAAAAACTGTTTTTT; CDR3 protein: CASSSGQGYVRNEKLFF
J gene: TRBJ1-2; D gene: TRBD1; clone size: few; V gene: TRBV3-1/TRBV3-2; CDR3 DNA: TGTGCCAGCAGCCGACAGGGGGCGTATGGCTACACCTTC; CDR3 protein: CASSRQGAYGYTF
J gene: TRBJ2-2; D gene: -; clone size: -; V gene: TRBV7-3; CDR3 DNA: TGTGCCAGCAGCTTAAGCAGGGGACCAACCGGGGAGCTGTTTTTT; CDR3 protein: CASSLSRGPTGELFF
J gene: TRBJ1-2; D gene: -; clone size: -; V gene: TRBV18; CDR3 DNA: TGTGCCAGCTCACCAGGGCAGGCGGATGGCTACACCTTC; CDR3 protein: CASSPGQADGYTF
J gene: TRBJ1-2; D gene: -; clone size: -; V gene: TRBV10-2; CDR3 DNA: TGCGCCAGCAGCTTGACCCTCACCGGCGCTGGCTACACCTTC; CDR3 protein: CASSLTLTGAGYTF
J gene: TRBJ2-3; D gene: TRBD1; clone size: -; V gene: TRBV5-1; CDR3 DNA: TGCGCCAGCAGCTATACAGGGGACGGCACAGATACGCAGTATTTT; CDR3 protein: CASSYTGDGTDTQYF
J gene: TRBJ1-6; D gene: -; clone size: -; V gene: TRBV10-3; CDR3 DNA: TGTGCCATCAGTGAGTCGGAACGGAGCTCCTATAATTCACCCCTCCACTTT; CDR3 protein: CAISESERSSYNSPLHF
J gene: TRBJ1-4; D gene: TRBD1; clone size: -; V gene: TRBV5-1; CDR3 DNA: TGCGCCAGCAGCCCGGGACAGGGGAATGAAAAACTGTTTTTT; CDR3 protein: CASSPGQGNEKLFF
J gene: TRBJ1-2; D gene: -; clone size: -; V gene: TRBV12-3/TRBV12-4; CDR3 DNA: TGTGCCAGTTTATCTCGGGGGGTTGGCTACACCTTC; CDR3 protein: CASLSRGVGYTF
J gene: TRBJ2-7; D gene: -; clone size: -; V gene: TRBV6-2/TRBV6-3; CDR3 DNA: TGTGCCAGCAGTCGTACCTACGAGCAGTACTTC; CDR3 protein: CASSRTYEQYF
J gene: TRBJ2-1; D gene: -; clone size: -; V gene: TRBV15; CDR3 DNA: TGTGCCACCAGCAGAGACGATTTCGACCGGCAGTTCAATGAGCAGTTCTTC; CDR3 protein: CATSRDDFDRQFNEQFF
J gene: TRBJ2-7; D gene: -; clone size: -; V gene: TRBV7-9; CDR3 DNA: TGTGCCAGCAGCCCCTCCGGGAACAACTACGAGCAGTACTTC; CDR3 protein: CASSPSGNNYEQYF
J gene: TRBJ1-1; D gene: -; clone size: -; V gene: TRBV25-1; CDR3 DNA: TGTGCCAGCAGTGAATACGGACAGTGGAACACTGAAGCTTTCTTT; CDR3 protein: CASSEYGQWNTEAFF
J gene: TRBJ2-2; D gene: -; clone size: -; V gene: TRBV9; CDR3 DNA: TGTGCCAGCAGCGTAGGGAATCCCGGGGAGCTGTTTTTT; CDR3 protein: CASSVGNPGELFF
J gene: TRBJ1-2; D gene: -; clone size: once; V gene: TRBV30; CDR3 DNA: TGTGCCTGGAGTCCCTATTTTCAGGAAGGGGTGGATGGCTACACCTTC; CDR3 protein: CAWSPYFQEGVDGYTF
J gene: TRBJ1-1; D gene: TRBD1; clone size: once; V gene: TRBV7-6; CDR3 DNA: TGTGCCAGCAGCTCGCGGACAGGGTACGTGAACACTGAAGCTTTCTTT; CDR3 protein: CASSSRTGYVNTEAFF
J gene: TRBJ2-7; D gene: TRBD2; clone size: -; V gene: TRBV6-2/TRBV6-3; CDR3 DNA: TGTGCCAGCAGTATTGGACTAGCGGGGGCCTACGAGCAGTACTTC; CDR3 protein: CASSIGLAGAYEQYF
J gene: TRBJ1-4; D gene: -; clone size: once; V gene: TRBV5-6; CDR3 DNA: TGTGCCAGCAGCTTGGTCGGGGCTATGGGAGAAAAACTGTTTTTT; CDR3 protein: CASSLVGAMGEKLFF
J gene: TRBJ2-5; D gene: TRBD2; clone size: -; V gene: TRBV6-5; CDR3 DNA: TGTGCCAGCAGTCGTAGCGGGGTAAGAGAGGAGACCCAGTACTTC; CDR3 protein: CASSRSGVREETQYF
J gene: TRBJ1-4; D gene: TRBD1; clone size: -; V gene: TRBV29-1; CDR3 DNA: TGCAGCGCGCACACAGGGGGTAATGAAAAACTGTTTTTT; CDR3 protein: CSAHTGGNEKLFF
J gene: TRBJ2-5; D gene: -; clone size: -; V gene: TRBV10-3; CDR3 DNA: TGTGCCATCAGTGAGCTGAGGACTGAAGAGACCCAGTACTTC; CDR3 protein: CAISELRTEETQYF
J gene: TRBJ2-3; D gene: -; clone size: -; V gene: TRBV7-2; CDR3 DNA: TGTGCCAGCAGCTTAATCGCAGATACGCAGTATTTT; CDR3 protein: CASSLIADTQYF
J gene: TRBJ1-1; D gene: TRBD1; clone size: -; V gene: TRBV7-9; CDR3 DNA: TGTGCCAGCAGCCCAGAACCCGGGACAGGGGGGACTGAAGCTTTCTTT; CDR3 protein: CASSPEPGTGGTEAFF
J gene: TRBJ2-5; D gene: TRBD2; clone size: -; V gene: TRBV7-9; CDR3 DNA: TGTGCCAGCAGCCCGACTAGCTCCCAAGAGACCCAGTACTTC; CDR3 protein: CASSPTSSQETQYF
J gene: TRBJ1-1; D gene: -; clone size: -; V gene: TRBV4-1; CDR3 DNA: TGCGCCAGCAGCCGCGACCACACTGAAGCTTTCTTT; CDR3 protein: CASSRDHTEAFF
J gene: TRBJ1-5; D gene: -; clone size: -; V gene: TRBV7-9; CDR3 DNA: TGTGCCAGCAGCTTCGGCGGGAATGGTCGGCCCCAGCATTTT; CDR3 protein: CASSFGGNGRPQHF
J gene: TRBJ2-7; D gene: -; clone size: -; V gene: TRBV5-1; CDR3 DNA: TGCGCCAGCCAGGGGCAATACGAGCAGTACTTC; CDR3 protein: CASQGQYEQYF
J gene: TRBJ2-1; D gene: TRBD2; clone size: -; V gene: TRBV7-2; CDR3 DNA: TGTGCCAGCAGAACAACTACTGTCCTAGCGGGGTCTGGTGAGCAGTTCTTC; CDR3 protein: CASRTTTVLAGSGEQFF
J gene: TRBJ1-1; D gene: -; clone size: -; V gene: TRBV4-1; CDR3 DNA: TGCGCCAGCAGGCTTCGTGGAGACACTGAAGCTTTCTTT; CDR3 protein: CASRLRGDTEAFF
J gene: TRBJ1-2; D gene: -; clone size: -; V gene: TRBV7-9; CDR3 DNA: TGTGCCAGCAGCTTCCGCTCCGATTATGGCTACACCTTC; CDR3 protein: CASSFRSDYGYTF
J gene: TRBJ1-3; D gene: -; clone size: -; V gene: TRBV2; CDR3 DNA: TGTGCCAGCAACCCAACAGGGCCCGGAAACACCATATATTTT; CDR3 protein: CASNPTGPGNTIYF
J gene: TRBJ1-1; D gene: TRBD1; clone size: -; V gene: TRBV5-1; CDR3 DNA: TGCGCCAGCAGCATTGGACAGGGCTACACTGAAGCTTTCTTT; CDR3 protein: CASSIGQGYTEAFF